The 29 T cell receptor beta chains presented below share a single source sample, sequenced in a study of cytomegalovirus exposure and HLA in healthy donors. Use of 60 Vbeta and 13 Jbeta primers characterized the PCR. TCRdb keeps only in-frame clones here, not all; method: immunoSEQ multiplex PCR. The sample holds about 210,000 clones. The sequenced sample was PBMCs. These receptors all come from a woman under 40 in good health and CMV-seropositive.

The rearrangement joins TRBV28 to TRBJ2-1, with D unclear. Trimming took 4 bases from V and 6 from J, leaving 10 bases between them. Germline V gives CDR1 MDHEN, CDR2 SYDVKM. The CDR3 length is 13 residues. The CDR3 here is CASSSSLFNEQFF. The CDR3 coding sequence is TGTGCCAGCAGTTCCTCCTTGTTCAATGAGCAGTTCTTC.

V gene TRBV5-1 combines with J gene TRBJ2-5; 8 nucleotides line up with TRBD2. Germline V gives CDR1 SGHRS, CDR2 YFSETQ. CDR3 length: 19 residues. V lost 1 base, J lost 1 base, and 15 bases stayed unmatched. The chain's CDR3 is CASSLIMRTSRGFQETQYF. Here the CDR3 DNA reads TGCGCCAGCAGCTTGATAATGAGGACTAGCAGGGGATTCCAAGAGACCCAGTACTTC.

V gene TRBV18 combines with J gene TRBJ2-4; D perhaps matches TRBD1 (5 bases). V was pared by 0 bases and J by 4 bases, with 13 bases between. CDR1 and CDR2 from the germline V gene are KGHSH and LQKENI. The CDR3 length is 16 residues. The CDR3 DNA reads as TGTGCCAGCTCACCACCGGGGCGCTTCCCTAAAAACATTCAGTACTTC. Its translation is CASSPPGRFPKNIQYF.

The chain joins TRBV7-8 to TRBJ2-1, with no clear D. The germline CDR1 and CDR2 sequences are SGHVS and FQNEAQ. The CDR3 extends over 13 amino acids. The ends were cut back, 1 base at V and 5 bases at J, with 6 bases in the middle. Here the CDR3 reads CASSLGQNNEQFF. CDR3 in DNA: TGTGCCAGCAGCTTAGGGCAGAACAATGAGCAGTTCTTC.

The CDR3 spells CASSARDRGAGYTF. As DNA, the CDR3 is TGTGCCAGCAGCGCCCGGGACAGGGGGGCTGGCTACACCTTC. V is TRBV7-9 and J is TRBJ1-2; 11 nucleotides align to TRBD1. Trimming at V came to 5 bases and at J to 7 bases, leaving 6 bases not matched to a gene. From germline, CDR1 is SEHNR and CDR2 FQNEAQ (reference sequence). This CDR3 is built from 14 residues. The variable domain in full, completed from reference TRBV7-9 and TRBJ1-2, reads DTGVSQNPRHKITKRGQNVTFRCDPISEHNRLYWYRQTLGQGPEFLTYFQNEAQLEKSRLLSDRFSAERPKGSFSTLEIQRTEQGDSAMYLCASSARDRGAGYTFGSGTRLTVV.

The rearrangement uses TRBV19 and TRBJ2-3; D is unresolved. Trimming took 4 bases from V and 0 from J, leaving 11 bases between them. The CDR3 runs to 15 residues. CDR1 is LNHDA and CDR2 is SQIVND in the germline V gene (reference sequence). CDR3 sequence: CASSSRYGSTDTQYF. The CDR3 region has the DNA TGTGCCAGTAGTAGTAGATACGGTAGCACAGATACGCAGTATTTT.

Regarding this clone: The same CDR3 can be traced to other DNA sequences in this sample. V usage is TRBV5-1 and J usage is TRBJ2-7; maybe TRBD2 (6 bases). CDR1 SGHRS and CDR2 YFSETQ come from the germline V gene. V was clipped by 4 bases and J by 0 bases, with 14 bases between them. The CDR3 runs 15 residues. The CDR3 DNA sequence: TGCGCCAGCAGCCAGACGGGACTCCGCTCCTACGAGCAGTACTTC. Residues: CASSQTGLRSYEQYF.

This chain uses TRBV7-6 with TRBJ2-2; TRBD2 matches 10 bases. V lost 6 bases, J lost 5 bases, and 3 bases stayed unmatched. The V gene's germline CDR1 is SGHVS and CDR2 FNYEAQ. The CDR3 extends over 14 amino acids. CDR3 coding DNA: TGTGCCAGCAGACGGACTAGCGGTACCGGGGAGCTGTTTTTT. Protein: CASRRTSGTGELFF. Full variable domain (rest looked up from reference TRBV7-6 and TRBJ2-2): GAGVSQSPRYKVTKRGQDVALRCDPISGHVSLYWYRQALGQGPEFLTYFNYEAQQDKSGLPNDRFSAERPEGSISTLTIQRTEQRDSAMYRCASRRTSGTGELFFGEGSRLTVL.

The chain employs TRBV7-2 and TRBJ1-5; D unresolved. CDR1 is SGHTA and CDR2 is FQGNSA in the germline V gene. V lost 5 bases and J 3 bases, leaving 8 bases between the germline ends. The CDR3 runs to 13 residues. CDR3 coding DNA: TGTGCCAGCAGCGGCAGTTTCAATCAGCCCCAGCATTTT. Residues: CASSGSFNQPQHF.

The V gene is TRBV4-1, the J gene TRBJ2-3, with a tentative D call TRBD1 (6 bases). Germline V gene sequence: CDR1 MGHRA, CDR2 YSYEKL. The CDR3 spans 15 residues. Trimming took off 0 bases at V and 4 bases at J, with 11 bases between the two ends. DNA of the CDR3: TGCGCCAGCAGCCAAGAGATCGCAGGGGCAGATACGCAGTATTTT. Translation: CASSQEIAGADTQYF.

The chain joins TRBV5-1 to TRBJ2-1; weak D call: TRBD1 (5 bases). V lost 4 bases, J lost 2 bases, and 22 bases lay in between. Germline V gene sequence: CDR1 SGHRS, CDR2 YFSETQ. This CDR3 has 18 residues. The CDR3 DNA reads TGCGCCAGCAGCATAAGTCCCACAGACAGTTGGACCTACAATGAGCAGTTCTTC. Translated, it gives CASSISPTDSWTYNEQFF. Full variable domain (rest looked up from reference TRBV5-1 and TRBJ2-1): KAGVTQTPRYLIKTRGQQVTLSCSPISGHRSVSWYQQTPGQGLQFLFEYFSETQRNKGNFPGRFSGRQFSNSRSEMNVSTLELGDSALYLCASSISPTDSWTYNEQFFGPGTRLTVL.

The chain combines TRBV15 with TRBJ2-6; D remains unclear. The CDR3 has 13 residues. V was pared by 4 bases and J by 1 base, with 2 bases between. Germline CDR1 reads LNHNV; CDR2 reads YYDKDF (reference sequence). DNA of the CDR3: TGTGCCACCAGCATATCTGGGGCCAACGTCCTGACTTTC. Translated: CATSISGANVLTF.

The V and J genes are TRBV5-6 and TRBJ2-5, with TRBD1 matching 7 bases. The CDR3 is 14 amino acids. The junction had 5 bases not matched to a gene; V was cut back by 6 bases and J by 0 bases. Germline CDR1 SGHDT, CDR2 YYEEEE. The CDR3, as DNA: TGTGCCAGCAACAGACAGGGACACCAAGAGACCCAGTACTTC. Translated: CASNRQGHQETQYF.

This chain connects TRBV9 to TRBJ2-2; 7 bases align to TRBD2. V gave up 0 bases and J gave up 9 bases; unmatched junction bases: 14. The CDR3 loop spans 17 amino acids. Germline V gene sequence: CDR1 SGDLS, CDR2 YYNGEE. The CDR3 coding sequence is TGTGCCAGCAGCGTAGCGGCTAGCGGACTTGAACACCGGGAGCTGTTTTTT. Translation gives CASSVAASGLEHRELFF.

The genes are TRBV28 and TRBJ2-7, with unresolved D. Trimming stripped 5 bases from V and 2 bases from J, with 7 bases between. CDR3 size: 12 residues. Germline CDR1 and CDR2: MDHEN and SYDVKM. The CDR3 DNA reads TGTGCCAGCAGTCTAGAAACCTACGAGCAGTACTTC. It is translated as CASSLETYEQYF.

V gene TRBV27 combines with J gene TRBJ2-2; a weak D match, TRBD1 (6 bases). This CDR3 contains 14 residues. Trimming removed 10 bases at V and 4 bases at J, with 16 bases between. Germline loops: CDR1 MNHEY, CDR2 SMNVEV (reference sequence). The CDR3 DNA sequence: TGTGCCACCCGGGACAACCGTATCACCGGGGAGCTGTTTTTT. Its translation is CATRDNRITGELFF.

The chain links TRBV29-1 to TRBJ2-7; 8 nucleotides match TRBD2. CDR3 length: 11 residues. The V and J ends lost 6 bases and 5 bases, in that order; junction bases with no gene match: 3. The germline CDR1 and CDR2 sequences are SQVTM and ANQGSEA. DNA for the CDR3: TGCAGCGTATCGACTAGCGACGAGCAGTACTTC. Encoded protein: CSVSTSDEQYF.

The chain uses TRBV10-3 and TRBJ2-7, with D unresolved. V shed 6 bases and J shed 0 bases, with 6 bases lying between them. Per germline, CDR1 ENHRY and CDR2 SYGVKD. CDR3 length equals 12 residues. As DNA, the CDR3 is TGTGCCATCAGCGACACCTCCTACGAGCAGTACTTC. Translation gives CAISDTSYEQYF.

As regards this clone: At one boundary the junction diverges from the germline segment, which might be a read error. The chain combines TRBV11-2 with TRBJ2-7; D is possibly TRBD1 (6 bases). The V gene's germline CDR1 is SGHAT and CDR2 FQNNGV. This CDR3 has 14 residues. The CDR3 sequence: CASSFTGTINEEYF. The CDR3 DNA reads TGTGCCAGCAGCTTTACAGGGACAATCAACGAGGAGTACTTC.

In DNA, the CDR3 is TGTGCCAGCAGCTCCCCAGGGGATGTGGGTAATTCACCCCTCCACTTT. Residues: CASSSPGDVGNSPLHF. The chain links TRBV5-4 to TRBJ1-6; possible D gene TRBD1, 6 bases. Trimming took off 3 bases at V and 6 bases at J, with 16 bases between the two ends. Per germline, CDR1 SGHNT and CDR2 YYREEE (reference sequence). The CDR3 loop spans 16 amino acids.

The chain has TRBV6-1 and TRBJ1-1; D gene uncertain. The germline V and J ends were trimmed by 4 bases and 2 bases, with 8 bases remaining between them. Germline CDR1 and CDR2: MNHNS and SASEGT. This CDR3 is built from 13 residues. The CDR3 coding sequence is TGTGCCAGCAGTGGGCCGTACAACACTGAAGCTTTCTTT. This translates into CASSGPYNTEAFF.

The rearrangement uses TRBV7-9 and TRBJ1-2; D unresolved. CDR3 length: 12 amino acids. Germline V gene sequence: CDR1 SEHNR, CDR2 FQNEAQ (reference sequence). The V end was cut by 10 bases, the J end by 7 bases, with 16 bases between. DNA for the CDR3: TGTGCCACCCGGGAACAGCCTTCTGGCTACACCTTC. The encoded protein is CATREQPSGYTF.

The V and J genes are TRBV10-2 and TRBJ2-7; D gene ambiguous. V gave up 3 bases and J gave up 5 bases, with 5 bases separating them. Germline CDR1 WSHSY, CDR2 SAAADI. The CDR3 runs 11 residues. Here the CDR3 DNA reads TGCGCCAGCAGTGATCCGGACGAGCAGTACTTC. Its translation is CASSDPDEQYF.

The chain carries TRBV2 and TRBJ1-2; D may be TRBD1 (6 bases). The CDR3 is 13 residues long. Germline CDR1 SNHLY, CDR2 FYNNEI. Trimming removed 9 bases at V and 0 bases at J, with 11 bases between. Written as DNA, the CDR3 is TGTGCCAGGCCACAGGGACCTAACTATGGCTACACCTTC. Translation gives CARPQGPNYGYTF.

V and J are TRBV30 and TRBJ1-3; 9 bases are a match to TRBD1. Germline V CDR1 and CDR2: GTSNPN, SVGIG (reference sequence). The J segment lost 8 bases and the V segment lost 2 bases, leaving 10 bases of the junction unmatched. The CDR3 runs 15 residues. CDR3 residues: CAWSPSRDRVDTIYF. In DNA form, the CDR3 reads TGTGCCTGGAGTCCCTCGCGGGACAGGGTTGACACCATATATTTT.

The V and J genes are TRBV6-6 and TRBJ2-7; 7 positions match TRBD2. The germline V gene has CDR1 MNHNY and CDR2 SVGAGI (reference sequence). The CDR3 extends over 14 amino acids. V lost 5 bases to trimming and J lost 2 bases; unmatched junction nucleotides: 6. The chain's CDR3 is CASSPGRGTYEQYF. CDR3 DNA sequence: TGTGCCAGCAGTCCTGGGAGGGGCACCTACGAGCAGTACTTC.

This chain joins TRBV7-2 and TRBJ1-3, with 7 bases identical to TRBD1. Germline V gives CDR1 SGHTA, CDR2 FQGNSA. This CDR3 spans 14 amino acids. Unmatched junction bases numbered 5, after V lost 8 bases and J lost 1 base. CDR3 in amino acids: CASSGQTSGNTIYF. Here the CDR3 DNA reads TGTGCCAGCTCGGGACAGACTTCTGGAAACACCATATATTTT. Based on the CDR3 plus reference TRBV7-2 and TRBJ1-3, the full variable domain is GAGVSQSPSNKVTEKGKDVELRCDPISGHTALYWYRQSLGQGLEFLIYFQGNSAPDKSGLPSDRFSAERTGGSVSTLTIQRTQQEDSAVYLCASSGQTSGNTIYFGEGSWLTVV.

The chain links TRBV7-7 to TRBJ1-3; D call uncertain. The CDR3 sequence is 13 residues long. Trimming removed 1 base from V and 4 bases from J, with 5 bases in between. In germline, CDR1 is SSHAT, CDR2 FNYEAQ (reference sequence). CDR3 in DNA: TGTGCCAGCAGCTTAGGGGAGGGAAACACCATATATTTT. Translating it yields CASSLGEGNTIYF.

The chain employs TRBV7-9 and TRBJ1-1, with no clear D. Trimming cost V 5 bases and J 6 bases, with 16 bases left between them. Germline loops: CDR1 SEHNR, CDR2 FQNEAQ (reference sequence). This CDR3 spans 14 amino acids. CDR3 residues: CASSPPEAGPEAFF. CDR3 DNA sequence: TGTGCCAGCAGCCCCCCCGAGGCGGGCCCTGAAGCTTTCTTT.